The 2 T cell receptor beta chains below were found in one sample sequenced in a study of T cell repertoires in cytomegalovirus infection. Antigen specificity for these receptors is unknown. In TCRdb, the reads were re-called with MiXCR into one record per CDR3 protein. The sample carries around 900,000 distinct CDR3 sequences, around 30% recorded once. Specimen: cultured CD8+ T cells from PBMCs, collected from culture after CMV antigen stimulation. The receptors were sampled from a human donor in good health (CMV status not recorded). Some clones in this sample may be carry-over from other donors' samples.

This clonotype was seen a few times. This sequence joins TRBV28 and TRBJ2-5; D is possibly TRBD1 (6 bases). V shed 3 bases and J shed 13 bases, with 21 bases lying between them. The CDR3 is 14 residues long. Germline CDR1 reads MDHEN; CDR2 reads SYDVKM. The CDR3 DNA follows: TGTGCCAGCAGTTTGCTGCAGGGGCCCCCCATATGGTACTTC. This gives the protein CASSLLQGPPIWYF.

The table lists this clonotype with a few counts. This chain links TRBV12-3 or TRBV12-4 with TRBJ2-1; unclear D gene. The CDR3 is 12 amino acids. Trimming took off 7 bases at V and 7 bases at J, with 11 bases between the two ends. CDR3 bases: TGTGCCAGCACCCTGGCCCCAAATGAGCAGTTCTTC. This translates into CASTLAPNEQFF.